The 11 T cell receptor beta chains presented below share a single source sample, sequenced in a study of shared clonotypes between healthy human individuals. Method: immunoSEQ multiplex PCR; TCRdb's copy keeps in-frame clones and lacks some. The sample consists of millions of clones, about 95% of them appearing once. What was sequenced was naive CD4+ T cells sorted from blood. The subset here: CD45RA+ positively selected. These receptors came from a man between 18 and 29 years old in good health.

Comments on this clone: A junction end diverges from the germline sequence, so it may reflect a read error. This chain links TRBV30 with TRBJ2-7; D is possibly TRBD1 or TRBD2 (5 bases each). Germline V gene lookup returns CDR1 GTSNPN and CDR2 SVGIG (reference sequence). The CDR3 totals 11 residues. The CDR3 DNA reads TGTGCCTGGAGAACCGGGACGCTTAGTCTCTTC. It yields the protein CAWRTGTLSLF.

CDR3 sequence reads: CASSALERLWTQYF. The CDR3 region has the DNA TGTGCCAGCAGCGCCTTAGAGCGGTTGTGGACCCAGTACTTC. The rearrangement uses TRBV5-6 and TRBJ2-5; weak D call: TRBD2 (5 bases). Germline CDR1 SGHDT, CDR2 YYEEEE. The CDR3 has 14 residues. V shed 4 bases and J shed 7 bases, with 17 bases lying between them.

V is TRBV5-6 and J is TRBJ1-3; D uncertain. Germline V gives CDR1 SGHDT, CDR2 YYEEEE. The V end was cut by 4 bases, the J end by 0 bases, with 8 bases between. The CDR3 is 14 residues long. The CDR3 is CASSTQFSGNTIYF. CDR3 DNA sequence: TGTGCCAGCAGCACCCAGTTCTCTGGAAACACCATATATTTT.

V usage is TRBV27 and J usage is TRBJ1-5; D gene uncertain. The CDR3 totals 13 residues. Germline assignment: CDR1 MNHEY and CDR2 SMNVEV (reference sequence). The V and J ends lost 2 bases and 4 bases respectively, with 6 bases between them. The CDR3 bases are TGTGCCAGCAGTTTAAATGGGAATCAGCCCCAGCATTTT. Its protein product is CASSLNGNQPQHF.

This rearrangement joins TRBV6-6 to TRBJ2-7; D gene uncertain. Germline V gene lookup returns CDR1 MNHNY and CDR2 SVGAGI (reference sequence). This CDR3 spans 15 amino acids. V shed 7 bases and J shed 5 bases, with 21 bases lying between them. CDR3 bases: TGTGCCAGCATCGACATCGGACGGCGTATTGACGAGCAGTACTTC. The encoded protein is CASIDIGRRIDEQYF.

V and J are TRBV6-5 and TRBJ1-4; 7 bases are a match to TRBD1. The germline CDR1 and CDR2 sequences are MNHEY and SVGAGI. V shed 4 bases, J shed 3 bases, and the junction held 2 bases outside the gene matches. The CDR3 is 14 residues long. The CDR3 DNA is TGTGCCAGCAGTTTCGACAGGGCTAATGAAAAACTGTTTTTT. Amino acid sequence: CASSFDRANEKLFF.

To note about this clone: Other DNA sequences within the sample encode an identical CDR3. The chain joins TRBV2 to TRBJ2-1; D remains unclear. CDR3 length: 14 amino acids. Germline CDR1 is SNHLY and CDR2 is FYNNEI. V lost 5 bases to trimming and J lost 0 bases, with 8 bases between them. The CDR3 is CASSPRSSYNEQFF. The CDR3 bases are TGTGCCAGCAGTCCGCGGAGCTCCTACAATGAGCAGTTCTTC.

The J gene is TRBJ1-6, the V gene TRBV6-1; D is uncertain. V gave up 3 bases and J gave up 9 bases, with 18 bases separating them. CDR3 length: 16 amino acids. Germline CDR1 reads MNHNS; CDR2 reads SASEGT. The DNA for the CDR3 is TGTGCCAGCAGTGAGAACCGGGCCATCTTACCTTCACCCCTCCACTTT. Protein product: CASSENRAILPSPLHF.

V gene TRBV10-3 combines with J gene TRBJ2-5; D is uncertain. The CDR3 sequence is 12 residues long. Germline V gene lookup returns CDR1 ENHRY and CDR2 SYGVKD. V was trimmed by 0 bases and J by 7 bases, leaving 6 bases between them. The DNA of the CDR3 is TGTGCCATCAGTGAGTCGATTGTGACCCAGTACTTC. It is translated as CAISESIVTQYF.

This clone showed up just once. This rearrangement joins TRBV4-3 to TRBJ1-4; TRBD1 aligns across 8 bases. V was clipped by 0 bases and J by 7 bases; unmatched bases: 7. Germline loops: CDR1 LGHNA, CDR2 YSLEER. CDR3 length: 16 residues. CDR3 protein: CASSQDRTGLSEKLFF. Written as DNA, the CDR3 is TGCGCCAGCAGCCAAGATCGGACAGGGTTGAGTGAAAAACTGTTTTTT.

This sequence joins TRBV19 and TRBJ1-1, with D perhaps TRBD1 (6 bases). The CDR3 runs 11 residues. Germline V CDR1 and CDR2: LNHDA, SQIVND (reference sequence). V lost 7 bases and J 7 bases, leaving 10 bases between the germline ends. Here the CDR3 reads CASTKGVEAFF. DNA of the CDR3: TGTGCCAGTACAAAGGGGGTTGAAGCTTTCTTT.